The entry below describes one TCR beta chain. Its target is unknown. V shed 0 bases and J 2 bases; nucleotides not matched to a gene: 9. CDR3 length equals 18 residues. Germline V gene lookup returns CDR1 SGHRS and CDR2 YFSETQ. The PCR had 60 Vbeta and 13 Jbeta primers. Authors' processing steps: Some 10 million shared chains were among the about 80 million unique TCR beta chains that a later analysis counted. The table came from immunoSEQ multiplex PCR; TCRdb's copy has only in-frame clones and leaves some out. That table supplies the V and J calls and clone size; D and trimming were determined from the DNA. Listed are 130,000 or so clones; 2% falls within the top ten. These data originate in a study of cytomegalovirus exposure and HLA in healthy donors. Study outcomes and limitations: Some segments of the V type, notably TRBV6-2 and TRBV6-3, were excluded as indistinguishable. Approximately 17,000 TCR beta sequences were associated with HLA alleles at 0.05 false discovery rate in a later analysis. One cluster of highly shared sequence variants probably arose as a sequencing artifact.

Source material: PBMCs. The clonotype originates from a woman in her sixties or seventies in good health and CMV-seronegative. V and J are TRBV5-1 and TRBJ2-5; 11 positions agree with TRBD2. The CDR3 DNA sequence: TGCGCCAGCAGCTTGGATGTAGCGGGGGGGCCGGAGCAAGAGACCCAGTACTTC. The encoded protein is CASSLDVAGGPEQETQYF.